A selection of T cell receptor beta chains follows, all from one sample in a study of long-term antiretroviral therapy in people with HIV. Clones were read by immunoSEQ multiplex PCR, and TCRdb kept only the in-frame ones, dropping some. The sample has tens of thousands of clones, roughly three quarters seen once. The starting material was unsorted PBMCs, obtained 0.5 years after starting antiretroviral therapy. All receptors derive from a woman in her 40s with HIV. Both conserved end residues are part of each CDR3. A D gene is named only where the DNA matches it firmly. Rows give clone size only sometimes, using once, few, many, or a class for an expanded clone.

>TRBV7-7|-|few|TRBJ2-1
TGTGCCAGCAGCCCAGGGACTCCCCTGAGCTCCTACAATGAGCAGTTCTTC
CASSPGTPLSSYNEQFF
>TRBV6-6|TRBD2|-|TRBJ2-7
TGTGCCAGCAGTTACACTAGCGGGGACTCCTACGAGCAGTACTTC
CASSYTSGDSYEQYF
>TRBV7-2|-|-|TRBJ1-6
TGTGCCAGCAGCTCCCTTTGGGCAGGGACTTCACCCCTCCACTTT
CASSSLWAGTSPLHF
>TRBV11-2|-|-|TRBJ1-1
TGTGCCAGCACCGGGAACACTGAAGCTTTCTTT
CASTGNTEAFF
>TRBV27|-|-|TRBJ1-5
TGTGCCAGCAGTTTGGAGGGGAGGGATCAGCCCCAGCATTTT
CASSLEGRDQPQHF
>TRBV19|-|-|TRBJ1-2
TGTGCCAGTAGTATGAGGGACACGTCTAACTATGGCTACACCTTC
CASSMRDTSNYGYTF
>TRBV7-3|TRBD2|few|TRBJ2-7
TGTGCCAGCAGCTCCTGGGAAGCGGGGTCCTACGAGCAGTACTTC
CASSSWEAGSYEQYF
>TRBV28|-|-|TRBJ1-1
TGTGCCAGCAGTTTAATGGCGGGGTTAGTCACTGAAGCTTTCTTT
CASSLMAGLVTEAFF
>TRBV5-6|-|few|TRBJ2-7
TGTGCCAGCAGCTTGGCGTTAGAGCAGTACTTC
CASSLALEQYF
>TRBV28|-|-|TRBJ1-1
TGTGCCAGCAGTTCCTTCTCTCTGACAGGCCCCACTGAAGCTTTCTTT
CASSSFSLTGPTEAFF
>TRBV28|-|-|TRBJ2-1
TGTGCCAGCAGTTTAGGCGGGCGTCACAATGAGCAGTTCTTC
CASSLGGRHNEQFF
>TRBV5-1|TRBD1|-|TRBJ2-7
TGCGCCAGCAGCGACCGGGACAGAGGGGCCGAGCAGTACTTC
CASSDRDRGAEQYF
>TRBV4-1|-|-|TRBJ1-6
TGCGCCAGCAGCCCGGACAGCTACTATAATTCACCCCTCCACTTT
CASSPDSYYNSPLHF
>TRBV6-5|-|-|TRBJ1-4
TGTGCCAGCAGTTCCTCTGGGGGTCCTAAGCTGTTTTTT
CASSSSGGPKLFF
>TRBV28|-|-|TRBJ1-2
TGTGCCAGCAGTTTCACAAGAGACTTGGGCGGCTACACCTTC
CASSFTRDLGGYTF
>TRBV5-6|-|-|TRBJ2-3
TGTGCCAGCAGCTCCTCACTAGCAGGAGATACGCAGTATTTT
CASSSSLAGDTQYF
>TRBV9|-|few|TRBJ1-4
TGTGCCAGCAGCGTTGCGACGGGCTTAGAGGAAAAACTGTTTTTT
CASSVATGLEEKLFF
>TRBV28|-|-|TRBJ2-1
TGTGCCAGCAGTCCAGGGCGCGGTGAGCAGTTCTTC
CASSPGRGEQFF
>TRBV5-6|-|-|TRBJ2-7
TGTGCCAGCAGCTTGGGATTGTGGGCTCTCGAGCAGTACTTC
CASSLGLWALEQYF
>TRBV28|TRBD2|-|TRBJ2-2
TGTGCCAGCAGTGGGACTAGCGGGGGGGGGACCGGGGAGCTGTTTTTT
CASSGTSGGGTGELFF
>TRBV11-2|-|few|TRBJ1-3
TGTGCCAGCAGCCCCGCGGCCGGAAACACCATATATTTT
CASSPAAGNTIYF
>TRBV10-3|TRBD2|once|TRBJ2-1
TGTGCCACCACCCAGCGGGGGGGTTTCTATGAGCAGTTCTTC
CATTQRGGFYEQFF
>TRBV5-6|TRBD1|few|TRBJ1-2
TGTGCCAGCATCGGGACAGGGAACTATGGCTACACCTTC
CASIGTGNYGYTF
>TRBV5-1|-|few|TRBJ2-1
TGCGCCAGCAGCCCCCTGGGGCCCTACTCCTACAATGAGCAGTTCTTC
CASSPLGPYSYNEQFF
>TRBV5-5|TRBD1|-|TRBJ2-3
TGTGCCAGCAGCTGGGGACAGGGTTGGACAGATACGCAGTATTTT
CASSWGQGWTDTQYF
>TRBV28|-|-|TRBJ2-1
TGTGCCAGCAGTTTGAGGGGATCCTACAATGAGCAGTTCTTC
CASSLRGSYNEQFF
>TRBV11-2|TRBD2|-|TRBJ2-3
TGTGCCAGCAGCTTAGGGTCGGGGGGGTTCACAGATACGCAGTATTTT
CASSLGSGGFTDTQYF
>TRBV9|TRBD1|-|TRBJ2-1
TGTGCCAGCAGCGTAGGTACAGGGGGGTCCTACAATGAGCAGTTCTTC
CASSVGTGGSYNEQFF
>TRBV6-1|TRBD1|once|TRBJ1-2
TGTGCCAGCAGTGATCGGGTAGGGGGCAACTATGGCTACACCTTC
CASSDRVGGNYGYTF
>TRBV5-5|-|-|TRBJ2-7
TGTGCCAGCAGCCGCGGGGACTCCTACGAGCAGTACTTC
CASSRGDSYEQYF
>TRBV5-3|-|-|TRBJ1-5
TGTGCCAGAAGCTTAAAAGGACAGAATAGCAATCAGCCCCAGCATTTT
CARSLKGQNSNQPQHF
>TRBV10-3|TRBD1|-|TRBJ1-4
TGTGCCATCAGACCAGGGACAGGGGGCCGAGGTGAAAAACTGTTTTTT
CAIRPGTGGRGEKLFF
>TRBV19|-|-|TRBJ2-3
TGTGCCAGTAGTGAACAGGGTTCGACAGATACGCAGTATTTT
CASSEQGSTDTQYF
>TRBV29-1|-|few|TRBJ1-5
TGCAGCGTTTCTACAGAACGCAATCAGCCCCAGCATTTT
CSVSTERNQPQHF
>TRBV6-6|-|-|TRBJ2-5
TGTGCCAGCAGGCGGGACACCCAAGAGACCCAGTACTTC
CASRRDTQETQYF
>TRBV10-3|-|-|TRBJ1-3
TGTGCCATCAGTGAGTCTGGGGGCTCTGGAAACACCATGTATTTT
CAISESGGSGNTMYF
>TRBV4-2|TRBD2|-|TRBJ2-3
TGTGCCAGCAGCCCCACTGCCCTAGCGGGGAGCACAGATACGCAGTATTTT
CASSPTALAGSTDTQYF
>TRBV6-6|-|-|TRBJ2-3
TGTGCCAGCAGTTCACTGGGAGATACGCAGTATTTT
CASSSLGDTQYF
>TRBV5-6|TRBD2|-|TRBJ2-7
TGTGCCAGCAGCCCGAGACTAGCGGGGGGCGCTAGCTCCTACGAGCAGTACTTC
CASSPRLAGGASSYEQYF
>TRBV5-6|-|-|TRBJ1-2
TGTGCCAGCAGCCCATTAGACAGCCTCTATGGCTACACCTTC
CASSPLDSLYGYTF
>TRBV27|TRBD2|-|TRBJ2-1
TGTGCCAGCAGTTTAGATGGGCGGGGGGCCTCCTACAATGAGCAGTTCTTC
CASSLDGRGASYNEQFF
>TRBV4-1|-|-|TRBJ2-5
TGCGCCAGCAGCCGCCAGGGGGGGTTCCAAGAGACCCAGTACTTC
CASSRQGGFQETQYF
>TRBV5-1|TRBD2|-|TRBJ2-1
TGCGCCAGCAGCTCCGGCCTAGCGGGGGGCTACAATGAGCAGTTCTTC
CASSSGLAGGYNEQFF
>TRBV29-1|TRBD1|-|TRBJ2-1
TGCAGCGTTGCTTTGACAGGGGGCCCCCATGAGCAGTTCTTC
CSVALTGGPHEQFF
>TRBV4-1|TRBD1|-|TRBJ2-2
TGCGCCAGCAGCCAAGGACAGGGGGGCACCGGGGAGCTGTTTTTT
CASSQGQGGTGELFF
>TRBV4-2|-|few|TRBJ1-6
TGTGCCAGCAGCCAAGATGGGGGGCTCTCCTATAATTCACCCCTCCACTTT
CASSQDGGLSYNSPLHF